This T cell receptor beta chain was sequenced for a study of T cell clonotyping in hematopoietic cell transplantation. Study results and caveats: Recipient TCR diversity dropped after transplant; expanded clonotypes rose from day 30 to 180.

Clones were sequenced by immunoSEQ multiplex PCR, and TCRdb holds only the in-frame ones, with some missing. The table shows fewer than 15,000 clones, with approximately 70% occurring only once. Concerning this clone: Its antigen is currently unknown.

The length of the CDR3 is 13 residues. Trimming cost V 7 bases and J 4 bases, with 13 bases left between them. CDR1 and CDR2 from the germline V gene are LNHDA and SQIVND (reference sequence). Sequences were derived from peripheral blood mononuclear cells, sampled 180 days after allogeneic stem cell transplant. V usage is TRBV19 and J usage is TRBJ2-5; D perhaps matches TRBD1 (5 bases). This clonotype was sampled from a male patient aged 60-69 years who had an allogeneic stem cell transplant from an unrelated donor, so the T cells may come from the graft donor. Some clones in this sample may be carry-over from other donors' samples. The DNA for the CDR3 is TGTGCCAGTAACCTGGGGCCAGGAGAGACCCAGTACTTC. It yields the protein CASNLGPGETQYF.